This TCR beta chain emerged from a study of T cell changes during pregnancy in multiple sclerosis. The V gene lost 5 bases and the J gene lost 1 base, with 9 bases spanning the gap. This CDR3 is built from 14 residues. From germline, CDR1 is MNHEY and CDR2 SMNVEV (reference sequence). Repertoires were generated with immunoSEQ multiplex PCR, while TCRdb's copy carries only in-frame clones and drops some. Of approximately 79,000 clones listed, over 85% are singletons. The chain has TRBV27 and TRBJ2-4, with D possibly matching TRBD2 (5 bases). This sequence originates from a female donor with multiple sclerosis, enrolled in a pregnancy study. The sequenced sample was CD4+ T cells from peripheral blood mononuclear cells, obtained before pregnancy. In DNA form, the CDR3 reads TGTGCCAGCAGTCCCGGGATGGCCAAAAACATTCAGTACTTC. Translating gives CASSPGMAKNIQYF.